This record concerns one TCR beta chain sequence. This entry is derived from a study of blood T cell repertoires in COVID-19. The repertoire was sequenced with immunoSEQ multiplex PCR; TCRdb's copy has only in-frame clones and lacks some. The sample consists of 51,000 or so clones, roughly 90% of them appearing once. Germline lookup yields CDR1 LGHDT and CDR2 YNNKEL (reference sequence). The CDR3 sequence is 17 residues long. V shed 4 bases, J shed 1 base, and the junction held 7 bases outside the gene matches. Sequencing was done on a sample of peripheral blood. This TCR came from a man at least 80 years old with active or convalescent COVID-19. The V gene is TRBV3-1 (or the pseudogene TRBV3-2), the J gene TRBJ2-3; 11 bases are a match to TRBD2. CDR3 bases: TGTGCCAGCAGCCTCTCGACGGGACTAGCGGGCACAGATACGCAGTATTTT. It specifies CASSLSTGLAGTDTQYF.